These 28 T cell receptor beta chains were sequenced from one sample in a study of T cell repertoires in cytomegalovirus infection. TCRdb re-called the reads through MiXCR, storing one row per CDR3 protein. The profile shows some 180,000 distinct CDR3 sequences, about 20% of them singletons. The sample consisted of PBMCs. These receptors all come from a human donor in good health (CMV status not recorded). Some clones in this sample may be carry-over from other donors' samples.

This clonotype came up a few times. This sequence joins TRBV12-3 or TRBV12-4 and TRBJ2-3; D gene uncertain. CDR3 length equals 11 residues. Trimming stripped 4 bases from V and 6 bases from J, with 5 bases between. CDR3 amino acids: CASSYLDTQYF. The CDR3 bases are TGTGCCAGCAGTTACTTGGATACGCAGTATTTT.

This clonotype was seen ten or more times. The CDR3 here is CASSPGTSTDTQYF. The CDR3 DNA sequence: TGTGCCAGCAGCCCCGGGACTAGCACAGATACGCAGTATTTT. V is TRBV7-2 and J is TRBJ2-3, with a weak D call TRBD2 (6 bases). The CDR3 runs 14 residues. V gave up 5 bases and J gave up 0 bases, with 9 bases separating them. Germline assignment: CDR1 SGHTA and CDR2 FQGNSA. The full variable domain, in which reference TRBV7-2 and TRBJ2-3 provide the parts outside the CDR3, is GAGVSQSPSNKVTEKGKDVELRCDPISGHTALYWYRQSLGQGLEFLIYFQGNSAPDKSGLPSDRFSAERTGGSVSTLTIQRTQQEDSAVYLCASSPGTSTDTQYFGPGTRLTVL.

V is TRBV4-1 and J is TRBJ1-6, with 7 bases fitting TRBD1. This CDR3 region has 15 residues. Trimming took 2 bases from V and 13 from J; bases not matched to a gene: 11. The germline V gene has CDR1 MGHRA and CDR2 YSYEKL. The chain's CDR3 is CASSQSRTGSLPLHF. The CDR3 DNA follows: TGCGCCAGCAGCCAAAGCAGGACAGGATCCCTCCCCCTCCACTTT.

This clonotype was recorded a few times. J is TRBJ2-7 and V is TRBV20-1; D unresolved. Germline-derived CDR1 and CDR2 are DFQATT and SNEGSKA (reference sequence). The CDR3 sequence is 13 residues long. The V gene lost 2 bases and the J gene lost 1 base, with 9 bases spanning the gap. The CDR3, as DNA: TGCAGTGCTAGAACCCTGGAGTCCTACGAGCAGTACTTC. It is translated as CSARTLESYEQYF.

The V gene is TRBV20-1, the J gene TRBJ1-1; D might be TRBD1 (5 bases). Germline CDR1 is DFQATT and CDR2 is SNEGSKA (reference sequence). The CDR3 runs 13 residues. V was trimmed by 2 bases and J by 1 base, leaving 8 bases between them. CDR3: CSARQGQNTEAFF. In DNA, the CDR3 is TGCAGTGCTAGACAGGGCCAGAACACTGAAGCTTTCTTT.

The chain is built from TRBV29-1 and TRBJ2-2; D call uncertain. Germline CDR1 is SQVTM and CDR2 is ANQGSEA. V was shortened by 5 bases and J by 2 bases, with 3 bases between the two germline ends. There are 11 residues in the CDR3. This chain's CDR3 is CSVTNTGELFF. CDR3 coding DNA: TGCAGCGTTACCAACACCGGGGAGCTGTTTTTT.

This clonotype was recorded a few times. The CDR3 sequence is CAISGVASGRAIDEQFF. The CDR3 DNA reads as TGTGCCATCAGTGGAGTGGCTAGCGGGAGGGCAATAGATGAGCAGTTCTTC. The V call is TRBV10-3, the J call TRBJ2-1; TRBD2 agrees at 12 bases. The ends lost 4 bases at V and 8 bases at J; junction bases unmatched: 12. CDR1 is ENHRY, CDR2 SYGVKD, per germline. The length of the CDR3 is 17 residues.

On this clonotype itself: Given a much more abundant clone one base away, this may be a read error. This CDR3 reads CASSSVGTGGLETHYF. Written as DNA, the CDR3 is TGTGCCAGCAGCTCAGTAGGGACAGGGGGCTTGGAGACCCACTACTTC. The chain couples TRBV7-2 to TRBJ2-5; 12 bases line up with TRBD1. The CDR3 loop spans 16 amino acids. Germline lookup yields CDR1 SGHTA and CDR2 FQGNSA.

This chain uses TRBV4-3 with TRBJ2-7; no firm D call. Trimming stripped 0 bases from V and 0 bases from J, with 9 bases between. This CDR3 is 15 amino acids long. In germline, CDR1 is LGHNA, CDR2 YSLEER. The CDR3 coding sequence is TGCGCCAGCAGCCAAGAGCTCGGCTTCTCCTACGAGCAGTACTTC. This encodes CASSQELGFSYEQYF.

The rearrangement uses TRBV7-2 and TRBJ1-1; D is undetermined. Germline values: CDR1 SGHTA, CDR2 FQGNSA. V was trimmed by 7 bases and J by 1 base, leaving 13 bases between them. This CDR3 region has 14 residues. The DNA of the CDR3 is TGTGCCAGCATGCGGGAAGGCGGGAACACTGAAGCTTTCTTT. Translation gives CASMREGGNTEAFF.

This clonotype was seen just once. The V gene is TRBV3-1, the J gene TRBJ2-5; weak D call: TRBD1 (5 bases). The V end lost 1 base, the J end lost 5 bases, and 11 bases lay between the germline ends. Germline values: CDR1 LGHDT, CDR2 YNNKEL (reference sequence). The CDR3 contains 14 residues. CDR3 sequence reads: CASSQAQDEETQYF. The CDR3 nucleotides are TGTGCCAGCAGCCAAGCACAGGATGAGGAGACCCAGTACTTC.

Concerning this clonotype: One base away lies a much larger clone, so this may be a sequencing read error. The chain is built from TRBV7-2 and TRBJ2-5; D is unresolved. The CDR3 extends over 14 amino acids. Trimming left V 3 bases short and J 4 bases short, with 12 bases between. Germline V lookup: CDR1 SGHTA, CDR2 FQGNSA. The CDR3 bases are TGTGCCAGCAGCTTTCTAGTGGCGGCAGAGACCCAGTACTTC. Translated: CASSFLVAAETQYF. Full variable domain (rest looked up from reference TRBV7-2 and TRBJ2-5): GAGVSQSPSNKVTEKGKDVELRCDPISGHTALYWYRQSLGQGLEFLIYFQGNSAPDKSGLPSDRFSAERTGGSVSTLTIQRTQQEDSAVYLCASSFLVAAETQYFGPGTRLLVL.

The sample holds many counts of this clonotype. This rearrangement joins TRBV7-2 to TRBJ2-1; tentatively, D is TRBD1 or TRBD2 (5 bases each). This CDR3 contains 12 residues. From germline, CDR1 is SGHTA and CDR2 FQGNSA. V was cut by 9 bases and J by 6 bases, with 12 bases left in between. The CDR3 DNA follows: TGTGCCAGTGGGGGTATCCCCAATGAGCAGTTCTTC. Its translation: CASGGIPNEQFF.

There are many counts of this clonotype. The V gene is TRBV7-8, the J gene TRBJ1-5; D is possibly TRBD1 (5 bases). CDR1 SGHVS and CDR2 FQNEAQ come from the germline V gene. The V gene lost 5 bases and the J gene lost 3 bases, with 17 bases spanning the gap. There are 16 residues in the CDR3. The CDR3, as DNA: TGTGCCAGCAGCCCCAGCCCTACAGGCCTCAATCAGCCCCAGCATTTT. Protein sequence: CASSPSPTGLNQPQHF.

V is TRBV5-4 and J is TRBJ1-2; D remains unclear. This CDR3 is 14 amino acids long. The germline V and J ends were trimmed by 0 bases and 2 bases, with 8 bases remaining between them. Germline V gene data show CDR1 as SGHNT and CDR2 as YYREEE (reference sequence). CDR3 bases: TGTGCCAGCAGCTTGGAGGCGGGGAACTATGGCTACACCTTC. Translating it yields CASSLEAGNYGYTF. The full variable domain, in which reference TRBV5-4 and TRBJ1-2 provide the parts outside the CDR3, is ETGVTQSPTHLIKTRGQQVTLRCSSQSGHNTVSWYQQALGQGPQFIFQYYREEENGRGNFPPRFSGLQFPNYSSELNVNALELDDSALYLCASSLEAGNYGYTFGSGTRLTVV.

This clonotype was found many times. The gene calls are TRBV7-2 and TRBJ2-2; 9 nucleotides match TRBD2. The CDR3 runs 16 residues. Germline CDR1 reads SGHTA; CDR2 reads FQGNSA. The junction had 6 bases not matched to a gene; V was cut back by 5 bases and J by 2 bases. The CDR3 DNA reads TGTGCCAGCAGCGCACTAGCGGGCCCTAACACCGGGGAGCTGTTTTTT. It yields the protein CASSALAGPNTGELFF.

This clonotype was counted a few times. This chain joins TRBV28 and TRBJ2-7; TRBD1 matches 8 bases. Germline trimming cut 6 bases from V and 3 bases from J; bases unmatched to any gene: 7. This CDR3 has 14 residues. Germline CDR1 and CDR2: MDHEN and SYDVKM. CDR3 amino acids: CASSFPGGLYEQYF. The DNA for the CDR3 is TGTGCCAGCAGCTTTCCAGGGGGCCTCTACGAGCAGTACTTC. Supplemented by reference TRBV28 and TRBJ2-7, the full variable domain reads DVKVTQSSRYLVKRTGEKVFLECVQDMDHENMFWYRQDPGLGLRLIYFSYDVKMKEKGDIPEGYSVSREKKERFSLILESASTNQTSMYLCASSFPGGLYEQYFGPGTRLTVT.

V and J are TRBV7-2 and TRBJ2-1; 16 nucleotides agree with TRBD2. Unmatched junction bases numbered 5, after V lost 5 bases and J lost 16 bases. Looked up from germline, CDR1 is SGHTA and CDR2 is FQGNSA. The CDR3 has 13 residues. CDR3 amino acids: CASSLGTSGGEFF. CDR3 DNA: TGTGCCAGCAGCCTTGGGACTAGCGGGGGGGAATTCTTC.

This chain joins TRBV12-3 or TRBV12-4 and TRBJ1-2, with a weak D call TRBD1 (6 bases). The CDR3 runs to 13 residues. Trimming took off 6 bases at V and 2 bases at J, with 10 bases between the two ends. The CDR3 DNA is TGTGCCAGCAGGGGTAGGGGGAACTATGGCTACACCTTC. Its protein is CASRGRGNYGYTF.

Worth noting for this clonotype: A much larger clone lies a single base off, so this may be a read error. The J gene is TRBJ2-7, the V gene TRBV7-8; perhaps TRBD1 as D (6 bases). The CDR3 is 13 residues long. The germline V gene has CDR1 SGHVS and CDR2 FQNEAQ. CDR3 loop: CVSSLGTSYEQYF. Here the CDR3 DNA reads TGTGTCAGCAGCCTAGGGACATCGTACGAGCAGTACTTC.

This clonotype was detected ten times or more. CDR3 protein: CASRMSGGETQYF. CDR3 coding DNA: TGTGCCAGCAGGATGAGCGGGGGTGAGACCCAGTACTTC. The chain is built from TRBV5-4 and TRBJ2-5, with 8 bases matching TRBD2. The trim removed 5 bases at V and 5 bases at J, leaving 5 bases unmatched. Germline V gene lookup returns CDR1 SGHNT and CDR2 YYREEE (reference sequence). The length of the CDR3 is 13 residues.

J is TRBJ2-1 and V is TRBV20-1, with 14 nucleotides matching TRBD2. The CDR3 runs to 17 residues. CDR1 is DFQATT and CDR2 is SNEGSKA in the germline V gene (reference sequence). V was clipped by 6 bases and J by 0 bases; unmatched bases: 7. The CDR3 DNA is TGCAGTGCCACGGGACTAGCGGGAGTCAGCTCCTACAATGAGCAGTTCTTC. Protein product: CSATGLAGVSSYNEQFF.

In its sample, this clonotype was seen many times. The V and J genes are TRBV7-2 and TRBJ2-3; TRBD2 might be the D (5 bases). In germline, CDR1 is SGHTA, CDR2 FQGNSA. The CDR3 is made up of 15 amino acids. The V end lost 4 bases, the J end lost 0 bases, and 11 bases lay between the germline ends. For the CDR3, the DNA is TGTGCCAGCAGCTACATAGGACTTAGCACAGATACGCAGTATTTT. Amino acids: CASSYIGLSTDTQYF.

This clonotype was counted between two and nine times. The chain uses TRBV6-5 and TRBJ2-7; 9 nucleotides line up with TRBD1. CDR3 length: 14 residues. Trimming removed 2 bases from V and 2 bases from J; junction bases left unmatched: 1. Germline V lookup: CDR1 MNHEY, CDR2 SVGAGI. CDR3 coding DNA: TGTGCCAGCAGTTACGGACAGGGGACCTACGAGCAGTACTTC. It translates to CASSYGQGTYEQYF.

This clonotype has more than one count but fewer than ten. This chain connects TRBV6-2 or TRBV6-3 to TRBJ1-1; tentative D call: TRBD1 (6 bases). The V gene lost 6 bases and the J gene lost 7 bases, with 12 bases spanning the gap. CDR1 and CDR2 (germline): MNHEY, SVGEGT. The length of the CDR3 is 12 residues. The CDR3 region has the DNA TGTGCCAGCAGAAACCCACAGGGTGAAGCTTTCTTT. As protein: CASRNPQGEAFF.

Comment on this clonotype: A read error may be the cause here, since a much bigger clone is one base away. The CDR3, as DNA: TGTGCCAGTAGTAGGGACACGGGGACCGCCTACAATGAGCAGTTCTTC. It encodes CASSRDTGTAYNEQFF. This sequence joins TRBV19 and TRBJ2-1, with D possibly TRBD1 on 6 matching bases. In germline, CDR1 is LNHDA, CDR2 SQIVND (reference sequence). V was cut by 4 bases and J by 2 bases, with 15 bases left in between. The CDR3 is 16 amino acids.

This clonotype was observed a few times. The chain carries TRBV12-3 or TRBV12-4 and TRBJ2-1; no clear D. The CDR3 has 12 amino acids. V lost 6 bases and J lost 5, with 8 bases in between. The CDR3 DNA reads as TGTGCCAGCAGATCCCGGGACAATGAGCAGTTCTTC. Encoded protein: CASRSRDNEQFF.

CDR3 amino acids: CASSLWGAYIEQFF. In DNA, the CDR3 is TGTGCCAGCAGCTTGTGGGGGGCCTATATTGAGCAGTTCTTC. This chain uses TRBV5-8 with TRBJ2-1; D possibly uses TRBD1 or TRBD2 (6 bases each). This CDR3 contains 14 residues. Germline lookup yields CDR1 SGHTS and CDR2 YDEGEE. Trimming shortened V by 1 base and J by 9 bases, and 14 bases separated the two germline ends. The variable domain in full, with the rest retrieved from reference TRBV5-8 and TRBJ2-1, is EAGVTQSPTHLIKTRGQQATLRCSPISGHTSVYWYQQALGLGLQFLLWYDEGEERNRGNFPPRFSGRQFPNYSSELNVNALELEDSALYLCASSLWGAYIEQFFGPGTRLTVL.